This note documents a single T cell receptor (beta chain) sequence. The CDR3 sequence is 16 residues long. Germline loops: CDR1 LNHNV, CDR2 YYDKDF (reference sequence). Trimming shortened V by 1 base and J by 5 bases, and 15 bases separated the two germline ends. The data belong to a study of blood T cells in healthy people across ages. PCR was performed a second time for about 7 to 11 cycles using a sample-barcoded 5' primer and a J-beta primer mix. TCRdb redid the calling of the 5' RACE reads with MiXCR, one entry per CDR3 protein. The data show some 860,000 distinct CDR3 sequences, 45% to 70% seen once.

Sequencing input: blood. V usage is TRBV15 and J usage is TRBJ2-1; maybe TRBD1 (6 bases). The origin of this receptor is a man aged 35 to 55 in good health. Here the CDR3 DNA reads TGTGCCACCAGCAGAGGTACAGGGAACAGCCACAATGAGCAGTTCTTC. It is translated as CATSRGTGNSHNEQFF. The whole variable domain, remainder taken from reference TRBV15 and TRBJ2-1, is DAMVIQNPRYQVTQFGKPVTLSCSQTLNHNVMYWYQQKSSQAPKLLFHYYDKDFNNEADTPDNFQSRRPNTSFCFLDIRSPGLGDTAMYLCATSRGTGNSHNEQFFGPGTRLTVL.